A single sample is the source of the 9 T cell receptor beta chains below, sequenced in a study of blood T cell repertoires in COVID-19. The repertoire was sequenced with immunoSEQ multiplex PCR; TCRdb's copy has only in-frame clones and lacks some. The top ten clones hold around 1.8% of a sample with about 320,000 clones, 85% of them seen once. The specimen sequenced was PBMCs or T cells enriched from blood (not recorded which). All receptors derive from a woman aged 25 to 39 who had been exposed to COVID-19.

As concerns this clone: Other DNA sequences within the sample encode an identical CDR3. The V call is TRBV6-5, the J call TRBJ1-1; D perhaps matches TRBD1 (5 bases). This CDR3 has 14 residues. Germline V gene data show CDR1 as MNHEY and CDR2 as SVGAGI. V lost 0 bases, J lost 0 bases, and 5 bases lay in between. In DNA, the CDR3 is TGTGCCAGCAGTTACTCCAGGGTGAACACTGAAGCTTTCTTT. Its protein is CASSYSRVNTEAFF.

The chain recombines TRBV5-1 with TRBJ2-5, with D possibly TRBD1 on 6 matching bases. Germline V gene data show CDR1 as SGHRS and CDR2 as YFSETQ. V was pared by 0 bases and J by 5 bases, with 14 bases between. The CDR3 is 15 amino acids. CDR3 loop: CASSLAGQSMETQYF. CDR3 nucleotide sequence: TGCGCCAGCAGCTTGGCAGGACAGAGTATGGAGACCCAGTACTTC.

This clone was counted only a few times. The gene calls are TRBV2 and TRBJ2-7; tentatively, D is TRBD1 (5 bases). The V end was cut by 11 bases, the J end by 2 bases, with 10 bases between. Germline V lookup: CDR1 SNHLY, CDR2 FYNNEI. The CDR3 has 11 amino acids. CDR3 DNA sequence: TGTGCCTCGGACATCACCTACGAGCAGTACTTC. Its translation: CASDITYEQYF.

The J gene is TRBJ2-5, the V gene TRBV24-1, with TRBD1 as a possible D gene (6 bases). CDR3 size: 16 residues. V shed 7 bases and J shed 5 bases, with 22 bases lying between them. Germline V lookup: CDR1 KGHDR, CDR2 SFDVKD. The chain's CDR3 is CATSRFTGSNKETQYF. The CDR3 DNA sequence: TGTGCCACCAGCCGTTTTACAGGGAGTAACAAGGAGACCCAGTACTTC.

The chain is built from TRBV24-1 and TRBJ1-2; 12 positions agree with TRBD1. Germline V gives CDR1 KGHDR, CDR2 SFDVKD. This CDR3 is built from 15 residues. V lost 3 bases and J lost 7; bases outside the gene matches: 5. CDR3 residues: CATSDTTGQGAGYTF. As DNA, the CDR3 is TGTGCCACCAGTGATACGACGGGACAGGGGGCTGGCTACACCTTC.

CDR3 in DNA: TGTGCCAGCTCACCCGTCGAGGGAAAGGACTACGAGCAGTACTTC. It codes for CASSPVEGKDYEQYF. The rearrangement links TRBV18 to TRBJ2-7; D might be TRBD2 (5 bases). This CDR3 is 15 amino acids long. V dropped 3 bases and J dropped 3 bases, with 15 bases sitting between them. The V gene's germline CDR1 is KGHSH and CDR2 LQKENI.

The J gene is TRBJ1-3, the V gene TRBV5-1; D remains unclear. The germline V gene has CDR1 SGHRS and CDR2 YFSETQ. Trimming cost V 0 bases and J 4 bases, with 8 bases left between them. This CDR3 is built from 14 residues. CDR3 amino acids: CASSLGSEGNTIYF. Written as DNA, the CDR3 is TGCGCCAGCAGCTTGGGATCAGAAGGAAACACCATATATTTT.

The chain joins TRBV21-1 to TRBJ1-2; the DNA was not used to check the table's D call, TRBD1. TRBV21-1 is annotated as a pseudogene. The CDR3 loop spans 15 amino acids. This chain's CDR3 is CASSSRDSPCEGYTF. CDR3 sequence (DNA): TGTGCCAGCAGCTCCCGGGACAGTCCATGTGAGGGCTACACCTTC.

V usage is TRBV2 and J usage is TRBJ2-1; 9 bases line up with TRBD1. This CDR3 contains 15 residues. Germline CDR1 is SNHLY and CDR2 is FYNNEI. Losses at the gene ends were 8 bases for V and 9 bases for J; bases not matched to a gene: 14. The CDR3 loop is CASPYPGQGPSEQFF. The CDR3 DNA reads TGTGCCAGCCCTTATCCGGGACAGGGCCCTAGTGAGCAGTTCTTC.